Listed here are 9 T cell receptor beta chains from one sample, sequenced in a study of Ad26.COV2.S vaccination and SARS-CoV-2 variants. Clones were sequenced by immunoSEQ multiplex PCR, and TCRdb holds only the in-frame ones, with some missing. The table shows more than 250,000 clones, with approximately 89% occurring only once. Treatment noted: around 19 received Ad26.COV2.S at low or high dose, single or two shots; about 5 received placebo; per-sample allocation not given. Sampling took place 63 days after the first vaccine or placebo injection. The sequences come from peripheral blood, collected in a trial of Ad26.COV2.S vaccine versus placebo. The source of these receptors is a person between 18 and 59 years old who received the Ad26.COV2.S COVID-19 vaccine or a placebo.

In DNA, the CDR3 is TGTGCCAGCAGTGAAGGGACAGCAACTAATGAAAAACTGTTTTTT. Protein: CASSEGTATNEKLFF. The J gene is TRBJ1-4, the V gene TRBV2, with TRBD1 as a possible D gene (6 bases). The germline V and J ends were trimmed by 1 base and 0 bases, with 6 bases remaining between them. The CDR3 has 15 amino acids. CDR1 is SNHLY, CDR2 FYNNEI, per germline.

The rearrangement links TRBV7-9 to TRBJ2-1, with 7 nucleotides matching TRBD1. Germline V gives CDR1 SEHNR, CDR2 FQNEAQ (reference sequence). V gave up 5 bases and J gave up 2 bases; unmatched junction bases: 12. CDR3 length: 17 residues. In nucleotides, the CDR3 is TGTGCCAGCAGCCTAAAACAGGGGTACTCCCCCTACAATGAGCAGTTCTTC. Translation gives CASSLKQGYSPYNEQFF. The entire variable domain, with the rest obtained from reference TRBV7-9 and TRBJ2-1, is as follows: DTGVSQNPRHKITKRGQNVTFRCDPISEHNRLYWYRQTLGQGPEFLTYFQNEAQLEKSRLLSDRFSAERPKGSFSTLEIQRTEQGDSAMYLCASSLKQGYSPYNEQFFGPGTRLTVL.

The rearrangement uses TRBV9 and TRBJ2-3, with D uncertain. The V end lost 0 bases, the J end lost 1 base, and 12 bases lay between the germline ends. The germline CDR1 and CDR2 sequences are SGDLS and YYNGEE. The CDR3 totals 16 residues. Here the CDR3 reads CASSVDGLPGTDTQYF. CDR3 bases: TGTGCCAGCAGCGTAGACGGGTTGCCTGGCACAGATACGCAGTATTTT. Based on the CDR3 plus reference TRBV9 and TRBJ2-3, the full variable domain is DSGVTQTPKHLITATGQRVTLRCSPRSGDLSVYWYQQSLDQGLQFLIQYYNGEERAKGNILERFSAQQFPDLHSELNLSSLELGDSALYFCASSVDGLPGTDTQYFGPGTRLTVL.

The chain carries TRBV12-5 and TRBJ2-4, with TRBD2 identical over 8 bases. J gave up 1 base and V 6 bases, and 2 bases lay outside the gene matches. Germline values: CDR1 LGHNT, CDR2 FRNRAP. The CDR3 totals 14 residues. The CDR3 sequence is CASGPGGAKNIQYF. The CDR3 nucleotides read TGTGCTAGTGGCCCGGGGGGGGCCAAAAACATTCAGTACTTC.

The chain employs TRBV14 and TRBJ1-1, with 7 bases aligning to TRBD1. Germline lookup yields CDR1 SGHDN and CDR2 FVKESK. The CDR3 consists of 12 residues. The junction had 2 bases not matched to a gene; V was cut back by 4 bases and J by 6 bases. CDR3 sequence (DNA): TGTGCCAGCAGCCTCCAGGGGGCTGAAGCTTTCTTT. Its translation: CASSLQGAEAFF.

The chain employs TRBV11-2 and TRBJ2-2; D perhaps matches TRBD2 (5 bases). The CDR3 has 16 amino acids. Germline V lookup: CDR1 SGHAT, CDR2 FQNNGV. Trimming removed 7 bases from V and 6 bases from J, with 21 bases in between. CDR3 sequence: CASTLFQAGTAGELFF. CDR3 bases: TGTGCCAGCACCCTCTTCCAGGCGGGTACCGCCGGGGAGCTGTTTTTT.

The chain recombines TRBV30 with TRBJ2-4, with D uncertain. The CDR3 runs to 16 residues. V lost 3 bases and J lost 0, with 15 bases in between. Germline values: CDR1 GTSNPN, CDR2 SVGIG (reference sequence). CDR3: CAWSGYRFLAKNIQYF. CDR3 sequence (DNA): TGTGCCTGGAGCGGCTACAGATTCCTAGCCAAAAACATTCAGTACTTC.

The chain recombines TRBV2 with TRBJ2-3, with 7 nucleotides matching TRBD2. Per germline, CDR1 SNHLY and CDR2 FYNNEI. The CDR3 runs 15 residues. V lost 5 bases and J lost 3; bases outside the gene matches: 8. CDR3 amino acids: CASSTLGLETDTQYF. In nucleotides, the CDR3 is TGTGCCAGCAGTACCTTAGGACTAGAGACAGATACGCAGTATTTT.

This chain links TRBV27 with TRBJ1-4; no reliable D call. Deletions cut 1 base from V and 5 bases from J, with 11 bases between. The CDR3 runs 15 residues. Germline values: CDR1 MNHEY, CDR2 SMNVEV (reference sequence). The DNA for the CDR3 is TGTGCCAGCAGTTTATGGGGAGTACGAAATGAAAAACTGTTTTTT. Amino acids: CASSLWGVRNEKLFF.